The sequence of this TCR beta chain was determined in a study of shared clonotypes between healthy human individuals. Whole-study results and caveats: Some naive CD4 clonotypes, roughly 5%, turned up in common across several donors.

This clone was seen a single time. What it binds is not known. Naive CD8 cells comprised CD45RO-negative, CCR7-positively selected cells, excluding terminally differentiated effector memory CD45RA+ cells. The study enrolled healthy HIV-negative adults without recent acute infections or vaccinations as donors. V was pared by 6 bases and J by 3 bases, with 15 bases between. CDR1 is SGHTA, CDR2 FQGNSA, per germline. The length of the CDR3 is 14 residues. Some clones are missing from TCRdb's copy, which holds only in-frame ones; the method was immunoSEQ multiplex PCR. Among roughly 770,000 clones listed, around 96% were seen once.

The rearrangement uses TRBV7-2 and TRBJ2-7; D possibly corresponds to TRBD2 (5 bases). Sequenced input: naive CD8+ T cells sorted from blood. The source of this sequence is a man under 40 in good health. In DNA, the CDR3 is TGTGCCAGCAGGGGAGAGGGCAGCATCTACGAGCAGTACTTC. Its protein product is CASRGEGSIYEQYF.